The 18 T cell receptor beta chains presented below share a single source sample, sequenced in a study of T cells after yellow fever vaccination. MiXCR was run by TCRdb on the 5' RACE reads, yielding one entry per CDR3 protein. The repertoire holds around 350,000 distinct CDR3 sequences, with 9.5% to 13% as singletons. This specimen was PBMCs, taken on the day of the first yellow fever vaccination. The source is a man between 18 and 35 years old who received the YFV17D yellow fever vaccine.

The chain recombines TRBV5-1 with TRBJ2-1; 9 nucleotides line up with TRBD1. Losses at the gene ends were 4 bases for V and 10 bases for J; bases not matched to a gene: 12. This CDR3 is built from 15 residues. Germline CDR1 is SGHRS and CDR2 is YFSETQ. In DNA form, the CDR3 reads TGCGCCAGCAGCGACCGGGACAGGGTCCTTTTGGAGCAGTTCTTC. Protein product: CASSDRDRVLLEQFF.

This clonotype was picked up a small number of times. This sequence joins TRBV2 and TRBJ1-5; 7 positions match TRBD1. This CDR3 has 16 amino acids. V shed 6 bases, J shed 6 bases, and the junction held 14 bases outside the gene matches. Germline CDR1 SNHLY, CDR2 FYNNEI. CDR3 in DNA: TGTGCCAGCAGCCGACCGACAGGGACGATCGGTCAGCCCCAGCATTTT. It yields the protein CASSRPTGTIGQPQHF.

This clonotype was recorded at least ten times. This chain connects TRBV7-9 to TRBJ2-7; D not resolved. The CDR3 spans 11 residues. Trimming removed 2 bases at V and 1 base at J, with 0 bases between. The germline V gene encodes CDR1 SEHNR and CDR2 FQNEAQ (reference sequence). CDR3 in amino acids: CASSLSYEQYF. The CDR3 DNA follows: TGTGCCAGCAGCTTATCCTACGAGCAGTACTTC.

The J gene is TRBJ2-2, the V gene TRBV28; tentatively, D is TRBD1 (6 bases). CDR1 is MDHEN and CDR2 is SYDVKM in the germline V gene. Deletions cut 5 bases from V and 3 bases from J, with 13 bases between. This CDR3 contains 15 residues. In nucleotides, the CDR3 is TGTGCCAGCAGTCGGACAGCCCCGGACACCGGGGAGCTGTTTTTT. Its protein is CASSRTAPDTGELFF.

This clonotype was observed a single time. The J gene is TRBJ1-5, the V gene TRBV19; possibly TRBD1 for D (5 bases). The germline CDR1 and CDR2 sequences are LNHDA and SQIVND (reference sequence). CDR3 length equals 14 residues. The V end was cut by 5 bases, the J end by 4 bases, with 12 bases between. The CDR3 reads CASSGAVQNQPQHF. CDR3 coding DNA: TGTGCCAGTAGTGGGGCGGTCCAGAATCAGCCCCAGCATTTT.

This clonotype was counted between two and nine times. This chain connects TRBV10-3 to TRBJ2-3; a possible D gene is TRBD2 (5 bases). The germline gives CDR1 ENHRY, CDR2 SYGVKD. V lost 0 bases and J 1 base, leaving 8 bases between the germline ends. This CDR3 spans 15 amino acids. CDR3 region: CAISESRRGTDTQYF. Written as DNA, the CDR3 is TGTGCCATCAGTGAGTCGAGGCGGGGCACAGATACGCAGTATTTT.

This rearrangement joins TRBV4-2 to TRBJ1-5, with 8 bases fitting TRBD1. V lost 0 bases, J lost 6 bases, and 13 bases stayed unmatched. Germline CDR1 reads LGHNA; CDR2 reads YNFKEQ. CDR3 length equals 18 residues. As DNA, the CDR3 is TGTGCCAGCAGCCAAGATATCCTGGGACAGGATATAATTCAGCCCCAGCATTTT. It is translated as CASSQDILGQDIIQPQHF.

The rearrangement links TRBV5-1 to TRBJ1-2; TRBD1 might be the D (5 bases). CDR1 and CDR2 (germline): SGHRS, YFSETQ. Trimming took off 7 bases at V and 0 bases at J, with 13 bases between the two ends. The CDR3 runs 14 residues. CDR3 nucleotide sequence: TGCGCCAGCGGTGACAGACCCACTAACTATGGCTACACCTTC. Translating it yields CASGDRPTNYGYTF.

The sample holds one count of this clonotype. The J gene is TRBJ2-5, the V gene TRBV7-2; the D gene is possibly TRBD1 (5 bases). CDR3 length: 16 residues. Trimming cost V 2 bases and J 5 bases, with 18 bases left between them. Per germline, CDR1 SGHTA and CDR2 FQGNSA. CDR3 sequence reads: CASSLRARAPPETQYF. The CDR3 bases are TGTGCCAGCAGCTTAAGGGCCAGGGCCCCCCCGGAGACCCAGTACTTC. Filled out from reference TRBV7-2 and TRBJ2-5, the complete variable domain reads GAGVSQSPSNKVTEKGKDVELRCDPISGHTALYWYRQSLGQGLEFLIYFQGNSAPDKSGLPSDRFSAERTGGSVSTLTIQRTQQEDSAVYLCASSLRARAPPETQYFGPGTRLLVL.

The rearrangement joins TRBV12-3 or TRBV12-4 to TRBJ2-5, with no clear D. The CDR3 length is 12 residues. V was cut by 7 bases and J by 5 bases, with 11 bases left in between. The CDR3 protein is CASIKDRETQYF. The CDR3 DNA follows: TGTGCCAGCATTAAGGATCGGGAGACCCAGTACTTC.

The chain is built from TRBV7-2 and TRBJ2-2, with TRBD2 identical over 11 bases. Germline CDR1 is SGHTA and CDR2 is FQGNSA. The V and J ends lost 2 bases and 7 bases, in that order; junction bases with no gene match: 9. The CDR3 has 17 residues. DNA for the CDR3: TGTGCCAGCAGCTTAAGAGTAGCGGGGGGGTACGGCGGGGAGCTGTTTTTT. Translating it yields CASSLRVAGGYGGELFF.

This clonotype was seen only a few times. The chain combines TRBV5-1 with TRBJ2-3; TRBD1 matches at 10 bases. V lost 3 bases to trimming and J lost 3 bases; unmatched junction nucleotides: 4. This CDR3 is built from 15 residues. CDR1 is SGHRS, CDR2 YFSETQ, per germline. The CDR3 sequence: CASSSGDRGTDTQYF. The CDR3 DNA reads as TGCGCCAGCAGCTCAGGGGACAGGGGAACAGATACGCAGTATTTT.

This chain joins TRBV6-6 and TRBJ2-1; D uncertain. CDR3 size: 11 residues. V lost 2 bases and J 12 bases, leaving 8 bases between the germline ends. CDR1 is MNHNY, CDR2 SVGAGI, per germline (reference sequence). The CDR3 nucleotides read TGTGCCAGCAGTTACCCCAGTGTGCAGTTCTTC. This sequence encodes CASSYPSVQFF.

The chain has TRBV7-9 and TRBJ2-1; 9 nucleotides match TRBD1. Losses at the gene ends were 6 bases for V and 9 bases for J; bases not matched to a gene: 6. The CDR3 extends over 13 amino acids. Per germline, CDR1 SEHNR and CDR2 FQNEAQ (reference sequence). The CDR3 DNA sequence: TGTGCCAGCAGTTATACAGGGGGCGGTGAGCAGTTCTTC. Its translation is CASSYTGGGEQFF.

In this sample, this clonotype turned up a few times. The rearrangement joins TRBV7-6 to TRBJ2-6; D gene unclear. Germline CDR1 reads SGHVS; CDR2 reads FNYEAQ. This CDR3 contains 15 residues. Between the trimmed V and J ends, which lost 3 bases and 0 bases, there was a span of 6 bases. CDR3 loop: CASSFVPSGANVLTF. Here the CDR3 DNA reads TGTGCCAGCAGCTTCGTCCCCTCTGGGGCCAACGTCCTGACTTTC. Full variable domain (outside the CDR3, taken from reference TRBV7-6 and TRBJ2-6): GAGVSQSPRYKVTKRGQDVALRCDPISGHVSLYWYRQALGQGPEFLTYFNYEAQQDKSGLPNDRFSAERPEGSISTLTIQRTEQRDSAMYRCASSFVPSGANVLTFGAGSRLTVL.

This clonotype showed up many times. This rearrangement joins TRBV6-5 to TRBJ2-7, with TRBD2 matching 9 bases. CDR1 and CDR2 from the germline V gene are MNHEY and SVGAGI. The CDR3 extends over 15 amino acids. V shed 6 bases and J 5 bases; nucleotides not matched to a gene: 11. In DNA form, the CDR3 reads TGTGCCAGCAGCCGCGGGGGGGCCTCTTTCCACGAGCAGTACGTC. This sequence encodes CASSRGGASFHEQYV.

The chain combines TRBV20-1 with TRBJ1-2; the D is unclear. The CDR3 spans 13 residues. V was cut by 6 bases and J by 4 bases, with 15 bases left in between. CDR1 DFQATT and CDR2 SNEGSKA come from the germline V gene (reference sequence). The CDR3 loop is CSAQDHSGYGYTF. The CDR3 region has the DNA TGCAGTGCGCAGGATCATTCTGGCTATGGCTACACCTTC.

In its sample, this clonotype was seen a few times. This CDR3 reads CASSLGLARAYEQYF. DNA for the CDR3: TGTGCCAGCAGCTTAGGACTAGCGAGAGCCTACGAGCAGTACTTC. The rearrangement uses TRBV7-9 and TRBJ2-7, with 8 nucleotides matching TRBD2. The CDR3 consists of 15 residues. Per germline, CDR1 SEHNR and CDR2 FQNEAQ (reference sequence). The V gene end was trimmed by 1 base and the J gene end by 2 bases; junction bases not matched to a gene: 4.